The 25 T cell receptor beta chains listed next were all sequenced from one sample in a study of shared clonotypes between healthy human individuals. Naivety among CD8 cells was defined by CD45RO negativity and positive CCR7 selection, thereby excluding terminally differentiated effector memory CD45RA+ cells. Profiling relied on immunoSEQ multiplex PCR, and the TCRdb table lists in-frame clones only, not all of them. The sample records 2 million to 2.5 million clones, just over 90% being singletons. The sequenced sample was naive CD8+ T cells from PBMCs. The receptor set was obtained from a man aged 18 to 29 in good health. Some clones in this sample may be carry-over from other donors' samples.

This chain uses TRBV6-1 with TRBJ2-3, with TRBD2 identical over 11 bases. Trimming took 2 bases from V and 0 from J; bases not matched to a gene: 1. The length of the CDR3 is 16 residues. CDR1 MNHNS and CDR2 SASEGT come from the germline V gene. CDR3: CASSELAGGSTDTQYF. The CDR3 DNA sequence: TGTGCCAGCAGTGAACTAGCGGGGGGTAGCACAGATACGCAGTATTTT.

Remarks on this clone: This CDR3 is also generated by other DNA sequences in the sample. This sequence joins TRBV19 and TRBJ1-5; D gene unclear. The V gene's germline CDR1 is LNHDA and CDR2 SQIVND (reference sequence). V was trimmed by 6 bases and J by 2 bases, leaving 5 bases between them. CDR3 size: 12 residues. The CDR3 nucleotides are TGTGCCAGTAGGGTAGGCAATCAGCCCCAGCATTTT. Its translation: CASRVGNQPQHF.

V is TRBV19 and J is TRBJ2-7; the D gene could be TRBD1 or TRBD2 (5 bases each). The germline V and J ends were trimmed by 3 bases and 3 bases, with 12 bases remaining between them. CDR1 LNHDA and CDR2 SQIVND come from the germline V gene (reference sequence). The CDR3 loop spans 14 amino acids. CDR3: CASSMRAGNYEQYF. In nucleotides, the CDR3 is TGTGCCAGTAGTATGCGGGCAGGGAACTACGAGCAGTACTTC.

This sequence joins TRBV27 and TRBJ2-3; 9 bases are shared with TRBD2. Germline CDR1 and CDR2: MNHEY and SMNVEV (reference sequence). The trim removed 2 bases at V and 4 bases at J, leaving 10 bases unmatched. CDR3 length: 17 amino acids. CDR3 sequence reads: CASSLTPRREGPDTQYF. The CDR3 bases are TGTGCCAGCAGTTTAACCCCCCGGCGGGAGGGTCCAGATACGCAGTATTTT.

V and J are TRBV5-3 and TRBJ2-7, with 8 bases lining up with TRBD1. TRBV5-3 is an open reading frame, and its role is uncertain. Germline trimming cut 4 bases from V and 5 bases from J; bases unmatched to any gene: 11. The CDR3 sequence is 15 residues long. The CDR3 DNA follows: TGTGCCAGAAGCCGAATGGACAGGGCGAATCACGAGCAGTACTTC. Its protein is CARSRMDRANHEQYF.

The chain has TRBV6-5 and TRBJ2-1; D possibly matches TRBD1 or TRBD2 (6 bases each). Germline V gives CDR1 MNHEY, CDR2 SVGAGI. The germline V and J ends were trimmed by 6 bases and 2 bases, with 14 bases remaining between them. The CDR3 is made up of 15 amino acids. The CDR3 loop is CASRPTRTAYNEQFF. The CDR3 DNA reads as TGTGCCAGCAGACCGACTAGGACAGCCTACAATGAGCAGTTCTTC.

The chain combines TRBV9 with TRBJ2-5; D may be TRBD1 or TRBD2 (5 bases each). V shed 1 base and J shed 5 bases, with 12 bases lying between them. Germline lookup yields CDR1 SGDLS and CDR2 YYNGEE. The CDR3 is 14 amino acids. The CDR3 here is CASSVTGRGETQYF. CDR3 DNA: TGTGCCAGCAGCGTAACGGGACGTGGGGAGACCCAGTACTTC.

The chain is built from TRBV27 and TRBJ2-2, with 8 bases matching TRBD2. This CDR3 has 15 amino acids. With 6 bases clipped from V and 4 bases from J, the junction kept 7 bases outside the gene matches. Germline-derived CDR1 and CDR2 are MNHEY and SMNVEV (reference sequence). CDR3 sequence (DNA): TGTGCCAGCAGAAAAGCGGGAGAGGGCACCGGGGAGCTGTTTTTT. Its translation: CASRKAGEGTGELFF.

For this clone: Other nucleotide sequences from this sample produce the same CDR3. The J gene is TRBJ2-7, the V gene TRBV6-5, with D possibly matching TRBD2 (5 bases). Germline CDR1 reads MNHEY; CDR2 reads SVGAGI. V lost 2 bases, J lost 6 bases, and 8 bases lay in between. The CDR3 runs to 12 residues. The CDR3 DNA reads as TGTGCCAGCAGTTACCGGGCGGGCGAGCAGTACTTC. This encodes CASSYRAGEQYF.

The chain uses TRBV4-1 and TRBJ2-7, with 11 bases fitting TRBD2. From germline, CDR1 is MGHRA and CDR2 YSYEKL. The V and J ends lost 4 bases and 1 base, in that order; junction bases with no gene match: 3. This CDR3 contains 15 residues. The CDR3 DNA reads as TGCGCCAGCAGCCCGGGACTAGCGGCGTCCTACGAGCAGTACTTC. This encodes CASSPGLAASYEQYF.

The chain links TRBV9 to TRBJ1-2; no clear D. CDR1 and CDR2 (germline): SGDLS, YYNGEE. V was pared by 4 bases and J by 4 bases, with 17 bases between. The CDR3 runs 15 residues. CDR3 DNA sequence: TGTGCCAGCAGCCTCCGGACGGCACCACCCTATGGCTACACCTTC. Amino acids: CASSLRTAPPYGYTF.

The V gene is TRBV25-1, the J gene TRBJ2-1, with 10 nucleotides matching TRBD1. Germline CDR1 reads MGHDK; CDR2 reads SYGVNS. The trim removed 8 bases at V and 5 bases at J, leaving 12 bases unmatched. The CDR3 covers 16 residues. CDR3 sequence: CASASRGQGVHNEQFF. For the CDR3, the DNA is TGTGCCAGCGCCTCCCGTGGACAGGGGGTCCACAATGAGCAGTTCTTC.

The rearrangement uses TRBV6-6 and TRBJ2-1, with D possibly matching TRBD2 (6 bases). From germline, CDR1 is MNHNY and CDR2 SVGAGI (reference sequence). Trimming took off 4 bases at V and 4 bases at J, with 14 bases between the two ends. The CDR3 is 15 residues long. CDR3: CASSSGLAEYNEQFF. The DNA for the CDR3 is TGTGCCAGCAGTTCGGGATTAGCGGAATACAATGAGCAGTTCTTC.

The chain combines TRBV2 with TRBJ1-1; D is possibly TRBD1 (5 bases). Germline CDR1 SNHLY, CDR2 FYNNEI. With 8 bases removed from V and 1 base from J, the gap between germline ends came to 20 bases. The CDR3 spans 16 residues. The CDR3 is CASGTRRGTGNTEAFF. In DNA, the CDR3 is TGTGCCAGCGGAACCCGGCGAGGAACAGGGAACACTGAAGCTTTCTTT.

The chain's CDR3 is CASSPRTGNSYGYTF. The CDR3 DNA reads TGTGCCAGCAGCCCCCGGACAGGGAATTCCTATGGCTACACCTTC. The chain uses TRBV11-2 and TRBJ1-2; TRBD1 aligns across 8 bases. V was clipped by 5 bases and J by 4 bases; unmatched bases: 9. Germline CDR1 SGHAT, CDR2 FQNNGV. The CDR3 extends over 15 amino acids.

The rearrangement links TRBV27 to TRBJ2-3; D possibly corresponds to TRBD1 (5 bases). V was clipped by 6 bases and J by 4 bases, with 20 bases between them. The CDR3 is 16 residues long. Germline values: CDR1 MNHEY, CDR2 SMNVEV (reference sequence). CDR3 residues: CASRPSWGRPPDTQYF. DNA of the CDR3: TGTGCCAGCAGACCAAGTTGGGGCAGGCCCCCAGATACGCAGTATTTT.

CDR3 DNA sequence: TGTGCCAGCAGCACCCGACAGGAAGCTGGCGTCTACGAGCAGTACTTC. It codes for CASSTRQEAGVYEQYF. V is TRBV7-9 and J is TRBJ2-7; D perhaps matches TRBD1 (6 bases). Between the trimmed V and J ends, which lost 5 bases and 3 bases, there was a span of 20 bases. Germline values: CDR1 SEHNR, CDR2 FQNEAQ (reference sequence). CDR3 length equals 16 residues.

This clone is a singleton in its sample. This chain links TRBV5-1 with TRBJ2-2; maybe TRBD2 (5 bases). The CDR3 loop spans 18 amino acids. Trimming stripped 4 bases from V and 3 bases from J, with 22 bases between. Germline loops: CDR1 SGHRS, CDR2 YFSETQ. CDR3 region: CASSRAIAPGEYTGELFF. In DNA form, the CDR3 reads TGCGCCAGCAGCAGGGCGATAGCTCCCGGGGAGTACACCGGGGAGCTGTTTTTT.

The V gene is TRBV2, the J gene TRBJ2-3; 11 nucleotides align to TRBD2. This CDR3 contains 13 residues. With 8 bases clipped from V and 5 bases from J, the junction kept 3 bases outside the gene matches. The germline V gene has CDR1 SNHLY and CDR2 FYNNEI. CDR3 protein: CASGGLAGDTQYF. DNA for the CDR3: TGTGCCAGCGGTGGACTAGCGGGAGATACGCAGTATTTT.

This clone was seen once. This chain connects TRBV5-1 to TRBJ2-7; a possible D gene is TRBD2 (6 bases). Germline V gene lookup returns CDR1 SGHRS and CDR2 YFSETQ. This CDR3 spans 13 amino acids. The V gene lost 4 bases and the J gene lost 2 bases, with 10 bases spanning the gap. CDR3 nucleotide sequence: TGCGCCAGCAGCCCCGGCGGGGCCTACGAGCAGTACTTC. Amino acids: CASSPGGAYEQYF.

The chain recombines TRBV4-1 with TRBJ2-3; 9 bases are shared with TRBD1. Germline CDR1 and CDR2: MGHRA and YSYEKL. This CDR3 is built from 17 residues. Trimming removed 0 bases from V and 2 bases from J; junction bases left unmatched: 6. CDR3 amino acids: CASSQDLRTGVTDTQYF. The CDR3 DNA is TGCGCCAGCAGCCAAGATCTGAGGACAGGGGTCACAGATACGCAGTATTTT.

The CDR3 DNA sequence: TGCAGCGTTCCGGGACAGCGTCCCTCCTACAATGAGCAGTTCTTC. It translates to CSVPGQRPSYNEQFF. The chain joins TRBV29-1 to TRBJ2-1; TRBD1 matches at 7 bases. Germline values: CDR1 SQVTM, CDR2 ANQGSEA. The CDR3 is 15 amino acids. V shed 5 bases and J 0 bases; nucleotides not matched to a gene: 7.

The rearrangement links TRBV11-2 to TRBJ2-7, with 8 bases fitting TRBD2. Trimming at V came to 0 bases and at J to 6 bases, leaving 13 bases not matched to a gene. This CDR3 has 17 residues. Per the germline V gene, CDR1 is SGHAT and CDR2 is FQNNGV. CDR3 DNA: TGTGCCAGCAGCTTAGATCGCGTTACTAGCGGCTCCCTCGAGCAGTACTTC. It specifies CASSLDRVTSGSLEQYF.

The rearrangement uses TRBV6-6 and TRBJ1-1, with 8 bases aligning to TRBD1. V lost 2 bases and J lost 4; bases outside the gene matches: 3. The CDR3 has 14 residues. From germline, CDR1 is MNHNY and CDR2 SVGAGI (reference sequence). The CDR3, as DNA: TGTGCCAGCAGTTACACAGGGGGGAGCACTGAAGCTTTCTTT. Its protein is CASSYTGGSTEAFF.

This chain connects TRBV27 to TRBJ2-1; D perhaps matches TRBD2 (6 bases). There are 14 residues in the CDR3. Germline assignment: CDR1 MNHEY and CDR2 SMNVEV (reference sequence). V was cut by 3 bases and J by 7 bases, with 13 bases left in between. CDR3 amino acids: CASSLWGESNEQFF. CDR3 sequence (DNA): TGTGCCAGCAGTTTGTGGGGGGAGTCAAATGAGCAGTTCTTC.